This TCR beta chain is from a study of blood T cell repertoires in COVID-19. On the study more broadly: T cells, B-cell-depleted T cells, or PBMCs supplied cDNA or gDNA.

Germline V lookup: CDR1 SGHVS, CDR2 FQNEAQ. Trimming left V 4 bases short and J 1 base short, with 4 bases between. The CDR3 runs to 13 residues. Participants reported their clinical history, and cohort assignment relied on those reports. The data were produced by immunoSEQ multiplex PCR, yet TCRdb's version contains in-frame clones alone and is incomplete. The sample carries some 250,000 clones, approximately 90% recorded once. The source material was PBMCs or T cells enriched from blood (not recorded which). The chain recombines TRBV7-8 with TRBJ2-2, with unresolved D. This receptor was obtained from a human donor in a cohort exposed to, infected with or recovered from COVID-19 (not recorded which). The donor label of this sample is uncertain. CDR3 nucleotide sequence: TGTGCCAGCAGCTACAGGAACACCGGGGAGCTGTTTTTT. As protein: CASSYRNTGELFF.